This T cell receptor beta chain was retrieved from a study of naive and memory T cell subsets. TCR cDNA received a 3' ligated oligonucleotide that carried a UMI. Adult healthy volunteers gave 2.5 ml peripheral blood for whole-blood RNA. Unsorted total RNA, about 1 to 1000 ng, was DNase treated before reverse transcription. Germline V gives CDR1 SGHAT, CDR2 FQNNGV. The CDR3 length is 15 residues. V was clipped by 8 bases and J by 6 bases; unmatched bases: 9. Four PCR rounds used nested alpha and beta constant region primers plus the SP2 primer. TCRdb itself ran the 5' RACE reads through MiXCR, one entry per CDR3 protein. The table lists tens of thousands of distinct CDR3 sequences, 4.7% of them singletons. This clonotype was detected only a few times.

The chain employs TRBV11-2 and TRBJ2-1; 11 positions agree with TRBD2. The source of this sequence is a female donor in good health. CDR3 region: CASGPLAGVGNEQFF. For the CDR3, the DNA is TGTGCCAGCGGCCCACTAGCGGGAGTTGGCAATGAGCAGTTCTTC. The entire variable domain, with the rest obtained from reference TRBV11-2 and TRBJ2-1, is as follows: EAGVAQSPRYKIIEKRQSVAFWCNPISGHATLYWYQQILGQGPKLLIQFQNNGVVDDSQLPKDRFSAERLKGVDSTLKIQPAKLEDSAVYLCASGPLAGVGNEQFFGPGTRLTVL.